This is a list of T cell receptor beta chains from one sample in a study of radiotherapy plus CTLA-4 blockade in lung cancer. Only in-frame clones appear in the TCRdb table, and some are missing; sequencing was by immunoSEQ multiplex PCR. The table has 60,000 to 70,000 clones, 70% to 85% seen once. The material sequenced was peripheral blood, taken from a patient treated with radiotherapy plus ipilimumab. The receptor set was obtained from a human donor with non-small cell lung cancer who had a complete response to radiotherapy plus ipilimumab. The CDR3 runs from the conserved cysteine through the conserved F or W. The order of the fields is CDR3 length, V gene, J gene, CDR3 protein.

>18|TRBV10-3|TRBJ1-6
CAISAEQGGGGYNSPLHF
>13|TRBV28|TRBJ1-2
CASSLVSGYGYTF
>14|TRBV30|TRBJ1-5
CAWSVYGGNQPQHF
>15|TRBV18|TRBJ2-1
CASSPGRGGLGEQFF
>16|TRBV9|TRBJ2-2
CASSPRMGAGTGELFF
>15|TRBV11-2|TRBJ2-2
CASSFPAVNTGELFF
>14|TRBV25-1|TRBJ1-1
CASSEAGQGAEAFF
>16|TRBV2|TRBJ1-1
CASSEDGTGMNTEAFF
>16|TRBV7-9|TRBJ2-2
CASSLEQGAYTGELFF
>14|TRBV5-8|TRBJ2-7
CASSPLTGTYEQYF
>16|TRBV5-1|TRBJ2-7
CASSLVFRGASYEQYF
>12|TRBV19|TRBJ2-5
CASGGIQETQYF